This entry lists 14 T cell receptor beta chains sequenced from one sample in a study of T cell repertoires in cytomegalovirus infection. From the reads, TCRdb called clonotypes with MiXCR, one entry per CDR3 protein. The table has a few hundred thousand distinct CDR3 sequences, 17% seen once. Sequencing was carried out using PBMCs. The origin of the receptors is a human donor in good health (CMV status not recorded). Some clones in this sample may be carry-over from other donors' samples.

In its sample, this clonotype was seen a few times. This chain links TRBV5-1 with TRBJ2-3, with a weak D call TRBD2 (7 bases). This CDR3 has 15 amino acids. The germline CDR1 and CDR2 sequences are SGHRS and YFSETQ. V lost 4 bases and J lost 4, with 16 bases in between. This chain's CDR3 is CASSPEGGSADTQYF. DNA for the CDR3: TGCGCCAGCAGCCCGGAGGGGGGGTCCGCAGATACGCAGTATTTT.

At least ten counts were recorded for this clonotype. The chain recombines TRBV5-6 with TRBJ2-2; the D is unclear. Per the germline V gene, CDR1 is SGHDT and CDR2 is YYEEEE. Trimming shortened V by 4 bases and J by 6 bases, and 19 bases separated the two germline ends. This CDR3 spans 16 amino acids. The CDR3 sequence is CASSLGIGAPAGELFF. CDR3 coding DNA: TGTGCCAGCAGCCTTGGAATAGGAGCACCGGCCGGGGAGCTGTTTTTT.

This clonotype occurred many times. V gene TRBV7-2 combines with J gene TRBJ1-2; TRBD1 agrees at 8 bases. This CDR3 has 15 residues. V lost 1 base, J lost 4 bases, and 5 bases stayed unmatched. From germline, CDR1 is SGHTA and CDR2 FQGNSA. The CDR3 DNA sequence: TGTGCCAGCAGCTTAGATCCGGGACAGGTCTATGGCTACACCTTC. This sequence encodes CASSLDPGQVYGYTF. Full variable domain (outside the CDR3, taken from reference TRBV7-2 and TRBJ1-2): GAGVSQSPSNKVTEKGKDVELRCDPISGHTALYWYRQSLGQGLEFLIYFQGNSAPDKSGLPSDRFSAERTGGSVSTLTIQRTQQEDSAVYLCASSLDPGQVYGYTFGSGTRLTVV.

This clonotype was picked up many times. The gene calls are TRBV11-2 and TRBJ1-2; 7 nucleotides match TRBD1. This CDR3 has 13 amino acids. Losses at the gene ends were 3 bases for V and 5 bases for J; bases not matched to a gene: 3. Germline CDR1 SGHAT, CDR2 FQNNGV. In DNA form, the CDR3 reads TGTGCCAGCAGCTTCGGGACAGTATATGGCTACACCTTC. Its protein is CASSFGTVYGYTF. The full variable domain, completed using reference TRBV11-2 and TRBJ1-2, is EAGVAQSPRYKIIEKRQSVAFWCNPISGHATLYWYQQILGQGPKLLIQFQNNGVVDDSQLPKDRFSAERLKGVDSTLKIQPAKLEDSAVYLCASSFGTVYGYTFGSGTRLTVV.

This rearrangement joins TRBV2 to TRBJ2-7; D is possibly TRBD1 (5 bases). The CDR3 contains 14 residues. In germline, CDR1 is SNHLY, CDR2 FYNNEI. V was pared by 4 bases and J by 0 bases, with 10 bases between. The CDR3 sequence is CASSVGRASYEQYF. The CDR3 region has the DNA TGTGCCAGCAGTGTAGGCAGGGCCTCCTACGAGCAGTACTTC.

The chain is built from TRBV7-9 and TRBJ1-1, with 9 bases identical to TRBD1. The germline V gene has CDR1 SEHNR and CDR2 FQNEAQ (reference sequence). The CDR3 covers 13 residues. V was clipped by 4 bases and J by 3 bases; unmatched bases: 0. For the CDR3, the DNA is TGTGCCAGCAGCTGGACAGGGGACACTGAAGCTTTCTTT. This sequence encodes CASSWTGDTEAFF.

This clonotype was seen many times. This chain joins TRBV28 and TRBJ1-1; D gene uncertain. V lost 2 bases and J 0 bases, leaving 10 bases between the germline ends. CDR3 length: 15 amino acids. The germline V gene has CDR1 MDHEN and CDR2 SYDVKM. The CDR3 DNA is TGTGCCAGCAGTTTAGGCGGATACATGAACACTGAAGCTTTCTTT. Its translation is CASSLGGYMNTEAFF. The full variable domain, its missing parts supplied by reference TRBV28 and TRBJ1-1, is DVKVTQSSRYLVKRTGEKVFLECVQDMDHENMFWYRQDPGLGLRLIYFSYDVKMKEKGDIPEGYSVSREKKERFSLILESASTNQTSMYLCASSLGGYMNTEAFFGQGTRLTVV.

In its sample, this clonotype was seen a few times. The CDR3 DNA is TGCGCCAGCAGCCAACTGCCAGGGTTTAGTTCAGGAAACACCATATATTTT. Translated, it gives CASSQLPGFSSGNTIYF. This chain uses TRBV4-1 with TRBJ1-3, with a tentative D call TRBD1 (5 bases). The CDR3 spans 17 residues. V lost 2 bases, J lost 4 bases, and 18 bases lay in between. Germline CDR1 is MGHRA and CDR2 is YSYEKL.

This clonotype has ten or more counts. The V gene is TRBV9, the J gene TRBJ1-1, with D perhaps matching TRBD1 (6 bases). In germline, CDR1 is SGDLS, CDR2 YYNGEE. The CDR3 runs 18 residues. Trimming cost V 0 bases and J 0 bases, with 18 bases left between them. CDR3 nucleotides: TGTGCCAGCAGCGTAGGTATCGGAGGGGGTACACTGAACACTGAAGCTTTCTTT. Amino acid sequence: CASSVGIGGGTLNTEAFF.

The chain employs TRBV20-1 and TRBJ2-5; D may be TRBD2 (7 bases). CDR3 size: 13 residues. V was trimmed by 7 bases and J by 5 bases, leaving 17 bases between them. Germline CDR1 is DFQATT and CDR2 is SNEGSKA (reference sequence). The CDR3: CSGKGGAGETQYF. In nucleotides, the CDR3 is TGCAGTGGAAAAGGGGGGGCCGGGGAGACCCAGTACTTC.

This clonotype was found many times. This chain joins TRBV28 and TRBJ2-4; D perhaps matches TRBD2 (6 bases). Trimming took off 2 bases at V and 8 bases at J, with 16 bases between the two ends. CDR1 and CDR2 (germline): MDHEN, SYDVKM. This CDR3 contains 15 residues. The CDR3 here is CASSLDHSVADIQYF. DNA for the CDR3: TGTGCCAGCAGTTTAGACCACTCAGTAGCGGACATTCAGTACTTC.

With respect to this clonotype: Its ends do not fully match the called genes, so a read error is possible. This sequence joins TRBV7-2 and TRBJ1-2; D is uncertain. Germline CDR1 and CDR2: SGHTA and FQGNSA. This CDR3 has 16 residues. In nucleotides, the CDR3 is TGTGCCTGCAGCTTATATTCATCAAGGAGGGTAGGCGGCTACACCTTC. Its protein is CACSLYSSRRVGGYTF.

This clonotype has ten or more counts. The chain recombines TRBV28 with TRBJ1-5; D is undetermined. V shed 6 bases and J shed 5 bases, with 20 bases lying between them. The CDR3 loop spans 16 amino acids. Per germline, CDR1 MDHEN and CDR2 SYDVKM. Here the CDR3 reads CASSERVSTLDQPQHF. Here the CDR3 DNA reads TGTGCCAGCAGCGAACGGGTGTCGACCCTCGATCAGCCCCAGCATTTT.

The chain uses TRBV20-1 and TRBJ1-6; no clear D. The CDR3 length is 13 residues. Germline V lookup: CDR1 DFQATT, CDR2 SNEGSKA (reference sequence). V lost 0 bases to trimming and J lost 13 bases, with 13 bases between them. The CDR3 DNA sequence: TGCAGTGCTAGAGATCGGGAAAGTCGCCCCCTCCACTTT. Amino acid sequence: CSARDRESRPLHF.